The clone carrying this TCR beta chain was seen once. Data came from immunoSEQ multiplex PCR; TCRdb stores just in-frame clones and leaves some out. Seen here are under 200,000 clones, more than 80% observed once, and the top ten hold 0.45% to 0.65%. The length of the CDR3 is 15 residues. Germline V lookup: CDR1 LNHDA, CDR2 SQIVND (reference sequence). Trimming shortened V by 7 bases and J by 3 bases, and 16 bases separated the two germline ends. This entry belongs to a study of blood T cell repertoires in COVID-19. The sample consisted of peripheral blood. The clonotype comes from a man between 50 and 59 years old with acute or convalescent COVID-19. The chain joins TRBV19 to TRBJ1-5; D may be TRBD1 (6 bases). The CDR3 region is CASKLDRSNNQPQHF. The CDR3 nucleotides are TGTGCCAGTAAACTCGACAGGTCGAACAATCAGCCCCAGCATTTT.